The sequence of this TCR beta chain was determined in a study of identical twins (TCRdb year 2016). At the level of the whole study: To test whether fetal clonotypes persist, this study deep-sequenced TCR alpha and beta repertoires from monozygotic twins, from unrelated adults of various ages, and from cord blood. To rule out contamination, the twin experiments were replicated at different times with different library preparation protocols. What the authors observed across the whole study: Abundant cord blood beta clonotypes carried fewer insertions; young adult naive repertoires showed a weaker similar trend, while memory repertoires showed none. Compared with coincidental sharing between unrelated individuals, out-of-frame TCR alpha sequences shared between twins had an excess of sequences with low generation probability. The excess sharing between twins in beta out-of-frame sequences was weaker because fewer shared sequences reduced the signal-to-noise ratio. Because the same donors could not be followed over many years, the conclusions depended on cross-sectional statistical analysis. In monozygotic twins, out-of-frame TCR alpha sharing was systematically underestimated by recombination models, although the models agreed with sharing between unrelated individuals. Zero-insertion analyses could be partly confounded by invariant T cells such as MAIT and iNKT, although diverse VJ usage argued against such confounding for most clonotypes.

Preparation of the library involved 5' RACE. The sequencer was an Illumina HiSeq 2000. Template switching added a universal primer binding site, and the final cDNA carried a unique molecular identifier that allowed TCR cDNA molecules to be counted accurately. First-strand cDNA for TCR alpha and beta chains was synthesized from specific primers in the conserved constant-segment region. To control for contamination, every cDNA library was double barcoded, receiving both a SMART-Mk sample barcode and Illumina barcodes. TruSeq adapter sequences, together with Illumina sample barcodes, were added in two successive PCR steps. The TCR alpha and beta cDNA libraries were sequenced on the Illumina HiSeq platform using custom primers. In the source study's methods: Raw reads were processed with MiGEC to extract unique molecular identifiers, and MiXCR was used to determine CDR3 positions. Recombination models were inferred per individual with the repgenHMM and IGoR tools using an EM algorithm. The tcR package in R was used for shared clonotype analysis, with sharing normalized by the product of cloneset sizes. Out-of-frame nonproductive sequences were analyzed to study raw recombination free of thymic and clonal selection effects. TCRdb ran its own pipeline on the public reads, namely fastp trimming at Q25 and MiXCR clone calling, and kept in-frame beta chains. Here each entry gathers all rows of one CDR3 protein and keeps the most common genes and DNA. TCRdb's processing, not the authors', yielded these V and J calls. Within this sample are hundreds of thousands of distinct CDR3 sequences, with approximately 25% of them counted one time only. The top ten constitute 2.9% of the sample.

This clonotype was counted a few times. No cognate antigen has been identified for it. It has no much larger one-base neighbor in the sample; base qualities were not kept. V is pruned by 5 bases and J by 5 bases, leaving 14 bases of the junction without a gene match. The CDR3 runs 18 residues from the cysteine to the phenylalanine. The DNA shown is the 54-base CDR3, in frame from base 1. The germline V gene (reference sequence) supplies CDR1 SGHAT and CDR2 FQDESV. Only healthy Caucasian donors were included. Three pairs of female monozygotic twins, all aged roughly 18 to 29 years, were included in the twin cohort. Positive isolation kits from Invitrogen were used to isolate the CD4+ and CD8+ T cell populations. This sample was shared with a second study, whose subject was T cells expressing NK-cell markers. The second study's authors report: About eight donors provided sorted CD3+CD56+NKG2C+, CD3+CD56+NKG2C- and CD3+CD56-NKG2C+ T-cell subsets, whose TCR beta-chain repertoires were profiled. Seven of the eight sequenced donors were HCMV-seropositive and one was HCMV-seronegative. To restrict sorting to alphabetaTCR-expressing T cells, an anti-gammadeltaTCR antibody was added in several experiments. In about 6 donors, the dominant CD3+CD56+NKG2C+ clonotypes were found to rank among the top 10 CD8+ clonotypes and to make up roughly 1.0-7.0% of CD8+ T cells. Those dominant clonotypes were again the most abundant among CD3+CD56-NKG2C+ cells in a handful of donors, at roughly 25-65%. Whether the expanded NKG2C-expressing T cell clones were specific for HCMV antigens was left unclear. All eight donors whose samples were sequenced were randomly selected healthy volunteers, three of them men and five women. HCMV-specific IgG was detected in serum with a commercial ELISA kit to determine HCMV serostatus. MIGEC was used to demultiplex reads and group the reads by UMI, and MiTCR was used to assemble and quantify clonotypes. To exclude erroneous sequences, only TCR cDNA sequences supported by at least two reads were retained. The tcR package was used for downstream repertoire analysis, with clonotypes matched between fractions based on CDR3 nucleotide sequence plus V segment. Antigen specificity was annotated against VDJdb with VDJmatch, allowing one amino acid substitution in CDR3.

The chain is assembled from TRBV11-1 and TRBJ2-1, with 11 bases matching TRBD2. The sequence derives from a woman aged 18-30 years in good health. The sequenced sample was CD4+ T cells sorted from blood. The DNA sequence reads TGTGCCAGCAGCCAAATCCCGGGACTAGCGGCGGGACACAATGAGCAGTTCTTC. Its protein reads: CASSQIPGLAAGHNEQFF. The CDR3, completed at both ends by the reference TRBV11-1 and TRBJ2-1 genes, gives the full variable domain EAEVAQSPRYKITEKSQAVAFWCDPISGHATLYWYRQILGQGPELLVQFQDESVVDDSQLPKDRFSAERLKGVDSTLKIQPAELGDSAMYLCASSQIPGLAAGHNEQFFGPGTRLTVL.